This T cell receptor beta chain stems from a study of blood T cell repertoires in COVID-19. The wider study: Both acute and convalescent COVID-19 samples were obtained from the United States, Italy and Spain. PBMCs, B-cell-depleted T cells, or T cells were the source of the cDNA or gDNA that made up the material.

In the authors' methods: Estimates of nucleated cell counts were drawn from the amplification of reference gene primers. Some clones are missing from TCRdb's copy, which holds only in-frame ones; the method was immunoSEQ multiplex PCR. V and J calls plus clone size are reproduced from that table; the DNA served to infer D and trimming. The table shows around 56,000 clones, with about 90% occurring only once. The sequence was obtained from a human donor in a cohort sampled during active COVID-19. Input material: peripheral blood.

The CDR3 bases are TGTGCCAGCAGCCCAGGACAGGGGAGGGTGGAGACCCAGTACTTC. Translation gives CASSPGQGRVETQYF. The chain couples TRBV5-5 to TRBJ2-5, with 9 positions matching TRBD1. Per germline, CDR1 SGHKS and CDR2 YYEKEE (reference sequence). There are 15 residues in the CDR3. V was clipped by 4 bases and J by 5 bases; unmatched bases: 9.